This entry concerns a single T cell receptor beta chain. The antigen remains undetermined. This sample was taken from a study of beta chain features in type 1 diabetes. Whole-study findings and limits: Type 1 diabetes patients had moderately but significantly shorter TCRB CDR3s in all four CD4+ subsets. Diminished insertions and augmented deletions at VDJ junctions characterized type 1 diabetes patients. Cells carrying high TCR expression could end up over-represented when cDNA is sequenced.

Since all of the isolated RNA was reverse transcribed, expressed TCRB transcripts were what got sequenced. Only in-frame clones appear in the TCRdb table, and some are missing; sequencing was by immunoSEQ multiplex PCR. This table has more than 300,000 clones, over 7% appearing once. CDR1 SGHTA and CDR2 FQGNSA come from the germline V gene. This CDR3 comprises 14 residues. With V trimmed by 5 bases and J by 3 bases, 5 bases remained unmatched. The chain recombines TRBV7-2 with TRBJ1-1; 8 bases are shared with TRBD1. Sequenced sample: central memory CD4+ T cells from blood. This TCR was recovered from a man aged 25 to 40 with type 1 diabetes. The CDR3 region is CASSRQGRDTEAFF. For the CDR3, the DNA is TGTGCCAGCAGCCGACAGGGGAGGGACACTGAAGCTTTCTTT.